Listed below are T cell receptor beta chains from one sample, sequenced in a study of T-cell reconstitution after alpha-beta-depleted transplantation in children. TCRdb recomputed calls from the PCR reads with MiXCR, one row per CDR3 protein. The sample carries about 270,000 distinct CDR3 sequences, 9.5% to 10% recorded once. Sequenced here: PBMCs from the stem cell graft donor, sampled from the stem cell graft. The receptors here all came from a human donor who donated a stem cell graft to a child with SCID. The CDR3 runs from the conserved cysteine through the conserved F or W. D genes are given only for firm matches. Expanded clones are given a class, and other clones once, few, many or no size at all.

. many TRBJ1-1 TRBV29-1 TGCAGCGTTGGGGGTTACACTGAAGCTTTCTTT CSVGGYTEAFF
TRBD1 . TRBJ2-1 TRBV10-1 TGCGCCAGCAGTGAGGAGAGGGGGCGGTCCAATGAGCAGTTCTTC CASSEERGRSNEQFF
. few TRBJ2-2 TRBV5-1 TGCGCCAGCAGCTTGGCCAGAGGAGGCCTTAACACCGGGGAGCTGTTTTTT CASSLARGGLNTGELFF
TRBD2 . TRBJ2-7 TRBV5-1 TGCGCCAGCAGCTTGACGGGGGGTTGGGACGAGCAGTACTTC CASSLTGGWDEQYF
. many TRBJ2-5 TRBV7-9 TGCGCCAGCAGCTTGGCGGGGGAGACCCAGTACTTC CASSLAGETQYF
. few TRBJ1-5 TRBV7-2 TGTGCCAGCAGTCCCCCTGAGGGGGGTGGGCAGCCCCAGCATTTT CASSPPEGGGQPQHF
. . TRBJ2-6 TRBV5-1 TGCGCCAGCAGGGGGGACTCTGGGGCCAACGTCCTGACTTTC CASRGDSGANVLTF
. many TRBJ2-1 TRBV25-1 TGTGCCAGCAGTGAATTTGGCAGCTCCTACAATGAGCAGTTCTTC CASSEFGSSYNEQFF
. few TRBJ2-7 TRBV6-5 TGTGCCAGCAGTTACTCGTCCTCTTCTGGAGAGCAGTACTTC CASSYSSSSGEQYF
. few TRBJ1-5 TRBV11-2 TGTGCCAGCAGCTTAGAGATGGTTGGCCAGCCCCAGCATTTT CASSLEMVGQPQHF
. . TRBJ2-5 TRBV2 TGTGCCAGCAGAACAGAGGCTGGACGTATCTTCGGGGAGACCCAGTACTTC CASRTEAGRIFGETQYF
. . TRBJ1-3 TRBV7-6 TGTGCCAGCAGCTTAGACCGGACAATGGGAAACACCATATATTTT CASSLDRTMGNTIYF
TRBD2 few TRBJ2-3 TRBV20-1 TGCAGTGCTAGGGCGGGGGGGTCGGATACGCAGTATTTT CSARAGGSDTQYF
TRBD1 many TRBJ1-5 TRBV2 TGTGCCAGCAGGGACAGGGGGGGGAATCAGCCCCAGCATTTT CASRDRGGNQPQHF
. few TRBJ1-6 TRBV5-1 TGCGCCAGCAGCTTGGACTTGTCTTATAATTCACCCCTCCACTTT CASSLDLSYNSPLHF
TRBD2 few TRBJ2-3 TRBV18 TGTGCCAGCTCACCACCCTTGGCGGGGGGCCACACAGATACGCAGTATTTT CASSPPLAGGHTDTQYF
. . TRBJ1-2 TRBV12-3/TRBV12-4 TGTGCCAGCAGTTTAGGGACAAGAACTAACTATGGCTACACCTTC CASSLGTRTNYGYTF
. few TRBJ1-5 TRBV27 TGTGCCAGCAGTTTGGAGGGTCAGCGTCAGCCCCAGCATTTT CASSLEGQRQPQHF
. . TRBJ2-3 TRBV4-1 TGTGCCAGCAGCCAAAAGGAGGGGGCAGATACGCAGTATTTT CASSQKEGADTQYF
TRBD1 many TRBJ1-5 TRBV5-1 TGCGCCAGCAGCTCCGGGACAGCACCTAATCAGCCCCAGCATTTT CASSSGTAPNQPQHF
TRBD2 few TRBJ2-1 TRBV20-1 TGCAGTGCTAGCCAAATCGGACTAGCGGGCTACAATGAGCAGTTCTTC CSASQIGLAGYNEQFF
. many TRBJ1-1 TRBV20-1 TGCAGTGCTAAAAGGGGGACGGGGGGGACTGAAGCTTTCTTT CSAKRGTGGTEAFF
TRBD1 . TRBJ2-6 TRBV5-1 TGCGCCAGCAGCTTAGACAGGGCAATTGGGGCCAACGTCCTGACTTTC CASSLDRAIGANVLTF
. few TRBJ2-5 TRBV18 TGTGCCAGCTCACCAACAACCGGCTATAAAGAGACCCAGTACTTC CASSPTTGYKETQYF
. few TRBJ1-1 TRBV19 TGTGCCAGTAGTATAGGACAGGCGAACACTGAAGCTTTCTTT CASSIGQANTEAFF
. many TRBJ2-7 TRBV19 TGTGCCACCATTTGGGAGCAGTACTTC CATIWEQYF
TRBD1 few TRBJ1-4 TRBV5-1 TGCGCCAGCAGCTCGTCGGGACAGGAAAAACTGTTTTTT CASSSSGQEKLFF
. many TRBJ2-2 TRBV4-1 TGCGCCAGCAGCCAAGATCGGTCAGGGGCGAACACCGGGGAGCTGTTTTTT CASSQDRSGANTGELFF
. many TRBJ1-5 TRBV6-1 TGTGCCAGCAGTGAGATTGTTACTCGACAGAATCAGCCCCAGCATTTT CASSEIVTRQNQPQHF
. . TRBJ1-5 TRBV6-5 TGTGCCAGCAGCCTGTCGAGGGGAGGGAGCGGTCAGCCCCAGCATTTT CASSLSRGGSGQPQHF
. few TRBJ2-7 TRBV7-9 TGTGCCAGCAGCTTAGGGGGTATCGACGAGCAGTACTTC CASSLGGIDEQYF
TRBD1 few TRBJ1-1 TRBV5-1 TGCGCCAGCAGCTTCTACAGGGGGCCGAACACTGAAGCTTTCTTT CASSFYRGPNTEAFF
. . TRBJ1-5 TRBV12-3/TRBV12-4 TGTGCCAGCAGCCTGTGGGTTATGGGGAACAATCAGCCCCAGCATTTT CASSLWVMGNNQPQHF
. . TRBJ2-3 TRBV2 TGTGCCAGCAGTGTACGGGCGGGGGCCAGCACAGATACGCAGTATTTT CASSVRAGASTDTQYF
. few TRBJ1-1 TRBV18 TGTGCCAGCTCACCACTGACCTACACTGAAGCTTTCTTT CASSPLTYTEAFF
. . TRBJ2-5 TRBV6-1 TGTGCCAGCACCACGGGGGAGCTTGTAAAGACCCAGTACTTC CASTTGELVKTQYF
TRBD1 . TRBJ1-6 TRBV7-8 TGTGCCAGCAGCTCCTTACAGGGGACAAATTCACCCCTCCACTTT CASSSLQGTNSPLHF
TRBD1 . TRBJ1-1 TRBV6-5 TGTGCCAGCAGTTACCTCCAGGGGGGTAACACTGAAGCTTTCTTT CASSYLQGGNTEAFF
. few TRBJ1-3 TRBV12-3/TRBV12-4 TGTGCCAGCAGTTTCGCAGCAGGGACCTTACCCGGAAACACCATATATTTT CASSFAAGTLPGNTIYF
. . TRBJ2-5 TRBV19 TGTGCCAGTAGTATAGGGTCTGGGAAGAATGTGGAGACCCAGTACTTC CASSIGSGKNVETQYF
TRBD2 . TRBJ2-5 TRBV7-2 TGTGCCAGCAGTCGGAGCGGGGGGGCGCGGACCCAGTACTTC CASSRSGGARTQYF
TRBD2 . TRBJ2-1 TRBV7-9 TGTGCCAGCAGCTTATCTAGCGGGGGGGCCGAGCCCCTTGAGCAGTTCTTC CASSLSSGGAEPLEQFF
. . TRBJ2-6 TRBV4-1 TGCGCCAGCAGCCCCAACTATGGGGCCAACGTCCTGACTTTC CASSPNYGANVLTF
TRBD1 . TRBJ2-5 TRBV6-2/TRBV6-3 TGTGCCAGCAGTTACGGGACAGGTAAAGCCCAGTACTTC CASSYGTGKAQYF
. many TRBJ1-1 TRBV29-1 TGCAGCGTTGAAGAGGGGGCAGGGGCAAACACTGAAGCTTTCTTT CSVEEGAGANTEAFF
TRBD1 many TRBJ2-1 TRBV7-9 TGTGCCAGCAGCTTAGAACAGGGGACTGAGCAGTTCTTC CASSLEQGTEQFF
. few TRBJ2-1 TRBV14 TGTGCCAGCAGCCAACACAAATCGTTGGGGTTGGATGAGCAGTTCTTC CASSQHKSLGLDEQFF
TRBD1 . TRBJ2-4 TRBV7-9 TGTGCCAGCAGCTTAGATCGGGACAGGGGGCTGGGAAACATTCAGTACTTC CASSLDRDRGLGNIQYF
TRBD2 few TRBJ2-1 TRBV14 TGTGCCAGCAGCCAAGTAGTAGCGGGGGGATACAATGAGCAGTTCTTC CASSQVVAGGYNEQFF
TRBD2 many TRBJ2-7 TRBV19 TGTGCCAGTAGTATGCCCAGTGGCGGGAGCTCCTACGAGCAGTACTTC CASSMPSGGSSYEQYF
. few TRBJ1-2 TRBV19 TGTGCCAGTAGTATTGTGGGGTCGGCGTCCCAAGTGGGCTACACCTTC CASSIVGSASQVGYTF
. many TRBJ1-1 TRBV20-1 TGCAGTGCTAGAGATGGAGGATATGGGACTGAAGCTTTCTTT CSARDGGYGTEAFF
. . TRBJ2-7 TRBV6-1 TGTGCCAGCAGTCGACAGCCTAGAGTCTACGAGCAGTACTTC CASSRQPRVYEQYF
TRBD2 few TRBJ2-3 TRBV7-9 TGTGCCAGCAGCCCCCCCTGGGGGGGGAGCACAGATACGCAGTATTTT CASSPPWGGSTDTQYF
TRBD1 few TRBJ2-7 TRBV7-2 TGTGCCAGCAGCCCAACCTTCGGGACAGGGCTCCACGAGCAGTACTTC CASSPTFGTGLHEQYF
. few TRBJ2-7 TRBV27 TGTGCCAGCAGAATATCTCAGGGCCCCCTCTCCTACGAGCAGTACTTC CASRISQGPLSYEQYF
TRBD1 few TRBJ1-2 TRBV12-3/TRBV12-4 TGTGCCAGCACCGGCAGGGGGACGGCTAACTATGGCTACACCTTC CASTGRGTANYGYTF
TRBD1 few TRBJ2-7 TRBV29-1 TGCAGCGTGCCGGGACAGGGTATAGGACTCTACGAGCAGTACTTC CSVPGQGIGLYEQYF
TRBD1 . TRBJ2-2 TRBV20-1 TGCAGTGCCGCCGGACAGGCGAACACCGGGGAGCTGTTTTTT CSAAGQANTGELFF
. . TRBJ2-1 TRBV12-3/TRBV12-4 TGTGCCAGCAGTTTACCAGTTCGAGATGAGCAGTTCTTC CASSLPVRDEQFF